This T cell receptor (beta chain) was identified during a study of cytomegalovirus exposure and HLA in healthy donors. Regarding the study as a whole: The productive fraction for most TCR beta V segments was about 90% or about 30% in an earlier analysis. A list of around 150 TCR beta chains associated with cytomegalovirus was given. The majority of TCR sequences were rare, yet some public TCRs appeared in many donors. Further analysis, carried out later, found HLA-associated TCR beta chains more clonally expanded than equally common other chains.

The J segment lost 5 bases and the V segment lost 2 bases, leaving 3 bases of the junction unmatched. The CDR3 is made up of 13 amino acids. Germline assignment: CDR1 MNHEY and CDR2 SVGAGI. PCR involved 60 Vbeta and 13 Jbeta primers. Assay used: immunoSEQ multiplex PCR; TCRdb lists only in-frame clones, some missing. The sample holds 130,000 or so clones, roughly three fifths seen once. In this sample, this clone turned up a few times. What it binds is unknown. The rearrangement joins TRBV6-5 to TRBJ2-7; 7 bases are a match to TRBD2. The material sequenced was PBMCs. This receptor was obtained from a woman in her fifties or sixties in good health and CMV-seronegative. CDR3 DNA sequence: TGTGCCAGCAGTTACCCAGGGAGGGACGAGCAGTACTTC. This codes for CASSYPGRDEQYF.